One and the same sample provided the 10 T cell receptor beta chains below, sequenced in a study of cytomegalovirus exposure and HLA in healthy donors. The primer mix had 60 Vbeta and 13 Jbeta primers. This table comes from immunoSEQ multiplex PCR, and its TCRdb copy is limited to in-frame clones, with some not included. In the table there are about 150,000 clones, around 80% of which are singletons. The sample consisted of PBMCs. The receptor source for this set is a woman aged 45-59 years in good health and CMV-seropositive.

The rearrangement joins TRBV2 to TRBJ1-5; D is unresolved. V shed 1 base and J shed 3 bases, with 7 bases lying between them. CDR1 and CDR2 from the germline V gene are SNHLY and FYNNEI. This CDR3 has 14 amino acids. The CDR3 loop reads CASSEVSLNQPQHF. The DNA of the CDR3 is TGTGCCAGCAGTGAAGTCTCACTCAATCAGCCCCAGCATTTT.

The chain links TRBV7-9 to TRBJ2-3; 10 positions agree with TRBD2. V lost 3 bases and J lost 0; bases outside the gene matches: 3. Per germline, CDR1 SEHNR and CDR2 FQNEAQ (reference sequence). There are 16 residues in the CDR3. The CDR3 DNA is TGTGCCAGCAGCTTTAGCGGGGGGCGAAGCACAGATACGCAGTATTTT. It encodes CASSFSGGRSTDTQYF.

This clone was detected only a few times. CDR3 in DNA: TGTGCCAGTAGAAGAGACAGGGAGGATCAGCCCCAGCATTTT. Its translation is CASRRDREDQPQHF. The chain is built from TRBV19 and TRBJ1-5, with 7 bases identical to TRBD1. CDR1 is LNHDA and CDR2 is SQIVND in the germline V gene (reference sequence). The CDR3 runs to 14 residues. With V trimmed by 6 bases and J by 5 bases, 7 bases remained unmatched.

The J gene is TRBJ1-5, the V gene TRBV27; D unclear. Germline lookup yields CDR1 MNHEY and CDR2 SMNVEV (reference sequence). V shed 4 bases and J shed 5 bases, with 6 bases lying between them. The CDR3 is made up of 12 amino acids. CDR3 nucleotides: TGTGCCAGCAGTTCCGGGTATCAGCCCCAGCATTTT. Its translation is CASSSGYQPQHF.

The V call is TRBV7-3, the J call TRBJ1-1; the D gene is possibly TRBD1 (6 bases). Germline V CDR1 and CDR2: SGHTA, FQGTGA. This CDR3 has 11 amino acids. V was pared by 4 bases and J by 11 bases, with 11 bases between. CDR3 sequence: CASSSGGPAFF. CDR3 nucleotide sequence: TGTGCCAGCAGCTCGGGGGGGCCGGCTTTCTTT.

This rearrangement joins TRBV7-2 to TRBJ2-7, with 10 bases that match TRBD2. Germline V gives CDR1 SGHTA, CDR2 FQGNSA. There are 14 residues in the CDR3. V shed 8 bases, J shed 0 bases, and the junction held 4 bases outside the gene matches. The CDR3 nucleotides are TGTGCCAGCGGTCCTAGCGGGAGCTCCTACGAGCAGTACTTC. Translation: CASGPSGSSYEQYF. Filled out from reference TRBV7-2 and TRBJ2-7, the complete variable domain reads GAGVSQSPSNKVTEKGKDVELRCDPISGHTALYWYRQSLGQGLEFLIYFQGNSAPDKSGLPSDRFSAERTGGSVSTLTIQRTQQEDSAVYLCASGPSGSSYEQYFGPGTRLTVT.

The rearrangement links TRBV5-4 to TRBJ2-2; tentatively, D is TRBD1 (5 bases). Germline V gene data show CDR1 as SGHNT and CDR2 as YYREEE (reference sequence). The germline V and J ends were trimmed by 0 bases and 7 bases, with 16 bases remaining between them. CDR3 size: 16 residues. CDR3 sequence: CASSLGSRQGGGELFF. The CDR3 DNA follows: TGTGCCAGCAGCTTGGGCTCGCGGCAGGGCGGCGGGGAGCTGTTTTTT.

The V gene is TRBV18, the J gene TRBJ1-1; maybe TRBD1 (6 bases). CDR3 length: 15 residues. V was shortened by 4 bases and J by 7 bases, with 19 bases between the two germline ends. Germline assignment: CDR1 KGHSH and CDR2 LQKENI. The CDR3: CASSQGVGGDREAFF. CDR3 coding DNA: TGTGCCAGCTCACAAGGGGTTGGGGGCGACCGTGAAGCTTTCTTT. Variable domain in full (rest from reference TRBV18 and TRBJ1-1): NAGVMQNPRHLVRRRGQEARLRCSPMKGHSHVYWYRQLPEEGLKFMVYLQKENIIDESGMPKERFSAEFPKEGPSILRIQQVVRGDSAAYFCASSQGVGGDREAFFGQGTRLTVV.

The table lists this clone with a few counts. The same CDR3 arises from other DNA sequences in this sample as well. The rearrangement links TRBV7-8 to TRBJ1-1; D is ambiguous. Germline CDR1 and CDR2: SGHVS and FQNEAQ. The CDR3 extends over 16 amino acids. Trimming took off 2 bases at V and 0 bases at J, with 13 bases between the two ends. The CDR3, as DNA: TGTGCCAGCAGCTTACTTGCCCTAACTATGAACACTGAAGCTTTCTTT. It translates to CASSLLALTMNTEAFF. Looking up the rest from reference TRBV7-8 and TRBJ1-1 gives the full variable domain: GAGVSQSPRYKVAKRGQDVALRCDPISGHVSLFWYQQALGQGPEFLTYFQNEAQLDKSGLPSDRFFAERPEGSVSTLKIQRTQQEDSAVYLCASSLLALTMNTEAFFGQGTRLTVV.

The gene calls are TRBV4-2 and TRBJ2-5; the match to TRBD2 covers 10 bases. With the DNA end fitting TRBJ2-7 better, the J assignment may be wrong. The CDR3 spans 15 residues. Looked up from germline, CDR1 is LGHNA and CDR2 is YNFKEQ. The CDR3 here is CASSRGTSDSYEQYF. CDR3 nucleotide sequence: TGTGCCAGCAGCCGAGGGACTAGCGACTCCTACGAGCAGTACTTC.